The present TCR beta chain was sequenced within a study of T cell responses to AZD1222 COVID-19 vaccine. This clone has a single count. Its antigen is as yet unknown. The germline V gene has CDR1 LNHDA and CDR2 SQIVND (reference sequence). CDR3 length: 15 amino acids. V was trimmed by 7 bases and J by 2 bases, leaving 15 bases between them. Repertoires were generated with immunoSEQ multiplex PCR, while TCRdb's copy carries only in-frame clones and drops some. The sample shows fewer than 250,000 clones, roughly 92% of them seen only once. Whole-study findings and limits: Regions 160-218 and 743-854 held dominance among vaccine-associated CD4 TCRs, which spanned spike. Females made up more of the donors, who were largely white British, and clonal diversity may have come out too low. Repertoires were sampled only after the peak T cell response.

The rearrangement joins TRBV19 to TRBJ1-5; the D is unclear. The clonotype was recovered from an adult in good health. The sample in question was peripheral blood, obtained on day 0 of AZD1222 vaccination. The CDR3: CASTDEPLGNQPQHF. The CDR3 region has the DNA TGTGCCAGTACCGACGAGCCTCTGGGCAATCAGCCCCAGCATTTT.